The text below deals with one T cell receptor (beta chain). One junction end does not reproduce the germline sequence, and a read error may be involved. The primer mix had 60 Vbeta and 13 Jbeta primers. Produced via immunoSEQ multiplex PCR; TCRdb's table is partial and in-frame only. The data show 150,000 to 200,000 clones, roughly 80% seen once. There are 16 residues in the CDR3. Germline V gene sequence: CDR1 MGHRA, CDR2 YSYEKL. The sample originates from a study of cytomegalovirus exposure and HLA in healthy donors. The chain uses TRBV4-1 and TRBJ2-3, with 11 bases aligning to TRBD2. The specimen was PBMCs. The source of this sequence is a young man in good health and CMV-seropositive. This CDR3 reads CASSQDTSGSTDAQYF. CDR3 sequence (DNA): TGCGCCAGCAGCCAAGATACTAGCGGGAGCACAGATGCGCAGTATTTT.